This TCR beta chain was recorded in a study of cytomegalovirus exposure and HLA in healthy donors. Study-wide results and limits: Rare TCR sequences dominated, though some public TCRs recurred in many donors.

In this sample, this clone turned up once. Antigen unknown. The repertoire was sequenced with immunoSEQ multiplex PCR; TCRdb's copy has only in-frame clones and lacks some. This table has about 150,000 clones, approximately 86% appearing once. The CDR3 spans 13 residues. CDR1 is MNHNY and CDR2 is SVGAGI in the germline V gene (reference sequence). V was trimmed by 4 bases and J by 6 bases, leaving 13 bases between them. The sequence was collected from a man between 18 and 29 years old in good health and CMV-seropositive. The chain employs TRBV6-6 and TRBJ2-7, with a tentative D call TRBD2 (6 bases). Sequencing was performed on PBMCs. The CDR3 coding sequence is TGTGCCAGCAGTTTGATCGGGGGAATCGAGCAGTACTTC. Protein: CASSLIGGIEQYF.